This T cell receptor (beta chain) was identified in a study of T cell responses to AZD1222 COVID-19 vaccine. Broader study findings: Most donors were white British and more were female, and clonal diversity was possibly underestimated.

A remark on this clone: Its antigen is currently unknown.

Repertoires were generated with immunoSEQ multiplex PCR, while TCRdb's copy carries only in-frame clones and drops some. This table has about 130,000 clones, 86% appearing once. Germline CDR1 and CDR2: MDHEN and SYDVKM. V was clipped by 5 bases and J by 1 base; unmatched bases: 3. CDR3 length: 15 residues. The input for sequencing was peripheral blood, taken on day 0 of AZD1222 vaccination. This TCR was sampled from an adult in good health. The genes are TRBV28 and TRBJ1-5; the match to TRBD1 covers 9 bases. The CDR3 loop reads CASSGQGSSNQPQHF. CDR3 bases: TGTGCCAGCAGTGGACAGGGGTCGAGCAATCAGCCCCAGCATTTT.